The 15 T cell receptor beta chains below come from one sample, sequenced in a study of cytomegalovirus exposure and HLA in healthy donors. PCR involved 60 Vbeta and 13 Jbeta primers. Repertoires were generated with immunoSEQ multiplex PCR, while TCRdb's copy carries only in-frame clones and drops some. This table holds about 150,000 clones, less than 90% found once. The source material was PBMCs. These receptors came from a middle-aged man in good health and CMV-seronegative.

This chain connects TRBV7-9 to TRBJ2-2; D perhaps matches TRBD2 (6 bases). There are 13 residues in the CDR3. Deletions cut 3 bases from V and 5 bases from J, with 7 bases between. Germline CDR1 reads SEHNR; CDR2 reads FQNEAQ (reference sequence). The CDR3 reads CASSLEGTGELFF. Here the CDR3 DNA reads TGTGCCAGCAGCTTGGAGGGTACCGGGGAGCTGTTTTTT.

This clone was recorded a few times. CDR3 nucleotide sequence: TGTGCCAGCAGCTTGACTGGGACAGGGGCGAACTATGGCTACACCTTC. As protein: CASSLTGTGANYGYTF. V and J are TRBV7-9 and TRBJ1-2, with 10 bases fitting TRBD1. Germline V gives CDR1 SEHNR, CDR2 FQNEAQ (reference sequence). The trim removed 3 bases at V and 2 bases at J, leaving 6 bases unmatched. The CDR3 consists of 16 residues.

The chain couples TRBV28 to TRBJ1-1; D remains unclear. Germline V gives CDR1 MDHEN, CDR2 SYDVKM. The CDR3 consists of 13 residues. V was trimmed by 4 bases and J by 1 base, leaving 7 bases between them. The CDR3 region is CASSYIRNTEAFF. The CDR3 bases are TGTGCCAGCAGTTACATCAGGAACACTGAAGCTTTCTTT. The whole variable domain, filled in from reference TRBV28 and TRBJ1-1, reads DVKVTQSSRYLVKRTGEKVFLECVQDMDHENMFWYRQDPGLGLRLIYFSYDVKMKEKGDIPEGYSVSREKKERFSLILESASTNQTSMYLCASSYIRNTEAFFGQGTRLTVV.

This sequence joins TRBV29-1 and TRBJ1-2; 10 bases fit TRBD1. V shed 6 bases, J shed 7 bases, and the junction held 8 bases outside the gene matches. The CDR3 spans 13 residues. Germline CDR1 is SQVTM and CDR2 is ANQGSEA. The CDR3 here is CSVGDRGTGGYTF. CDR3 nucleotide sequence: TGCAGCGTGGGGGACAGGGGTACTGGTGGCTACACCTTC.

J is TRBJ2-7 and V is TRBV4-1; 7 bases are a match to TRBD2. The CDR3 covers 15 residues. The J segment lost 3 bases and the V segment lost 1 base, leaving 6 bases of the junction unmatched. Germline V gene lookup returns CDR1 MGHRA and CDR2 YSYEKL. CDR3 nucleotide sequence: TGCGCCAGCAGCCAAGGGTTCACGGGGGGCTACGAGCAGTACTTC. Encoded protein: CASSQGFTGGYEQYF.

This chain links TRBV7-9 with TRBJ2-5; 8 bases match TRBD1. Germline CDR1 and CDR2: SEHNR and FQNEAQ (reference sequence). This CDR3 spans 15 amino acids. J gave up 3 bases and V 1 base, and 4 bases lay outside the gene matches. Written as DNA, the CDR3 is TGTGCCAGCAGCTTAGGGACAGGGTATGAAGAGACCCAGTACTTC. Amino acid sequence: CASSLGTGYEETQYF.

The gene calls are TRBV9 and TRBJ2-2; possibly TRBD1 for D (6 bases). Germline-derived CDR1 and CDR2 are SGDLS and YYNGEE. The V end was cut by 4 bases, the J end by 0 bases, with 16 bases between. The CDR3 runs to 17 residues. The CDR3 region is CASSRSGDTANTGELFF. Here the CDR3 DNA reads TGTGCCAGCAGCCGATCTGGGGACACAGCGAACACCGGGGAGCTGTTTTTT.

This rearrangement joins TRBV19 to TRBJ1-3, with no clear D. Germline CDR1 and CDR2: LNHDA and SQIVND (reference sequence). Trimming stripped 7 bases from V and 1 base from J, with 11 bases between. CDR3 length: 14 residues. The DNA of the CDR3 is TGTGCCAGTATTCCGAGCAGGTCTGGAAACACCATATATTTT. This translates into CASIPSRSGNTIYF.

J is TRBJ2-7 and V is TRBV2; D perhaps matches TRBD2 (5 bases). The V end was cut by 6 bases, the J end by 3 bases, with 9 bases between. CDR3 size: 12 residues. Germline V gives CDR1 SNHLY, CDR2 FYNNEI. CDR3 sequence reads: CASRGGLYEQYF. CDR3 in DNA: TGTGCCAGCAGGGGCGGACTCTACGAGCAGTACTTC.

The V gene is TRBV10-3, the J gene TRBJ1-1; D ambiguous. CDR1 is ENHRY, CDR2 SYGVKD, per germline. Trimming pared 4 bases from V and 7 bases from J, leaving 16 bases between. The CDR3 totals 14 residues. This CDR3 reads CAISGDRGFGEAFF. CDR3 nucleotide sequence: TGTGCCATCAGTGGGGATCGGGGATTCGGTGAAGCTTTCTTT.

The CDR3 protein is CASRGPGRGPYEQYF. The CDR3 DNA reads TGTGCCAGCAGAGGGCCCGGGCGGGGGCCCTACGAGCAGTACTTC. V gene TRBV11-2 combines with J gene TRBJ2-7; a possible D gene is TRBD2 (7 bases). This CDR3 is built from 15 residues. Deletions cut 6 bases from V and 2 bases from J, with 17 bases between. CDR1 and CDR2 from the germline V gene are SGHAT and FQNNGV.

Of note for this clone: One junction end does not reproduce the germline sequence, and a read error may be involved. The genes are TRBV7-9 and TRBJ2-2, with a possible D match to TRBD2 (6 bases). The CDR3 consists of 16 residues. Per germline, CDR1 SEHNR and CDR2 FQNEAQ (reference sequence). The CDR3 sequence is CSSSRRAGLDTGELFF. CDR3 DNA sequence: TGTTCCAGCAGCCGGAGGGCAGGCTTGGACACCGGGGAGCTGTTTTTT.

With respect to this clone: A read error may produce the germline difference seen at one junction end. The rearrangement links TRBV7-7 to TRBJ2-3, with 9 positions matching TRBD2. The CDR3 runs to 14 residues. CDR1 SSHAT and CDR2 FNYEAQ come from the germline V gene (reference sequence). The CDR3 DNA reads TGTGCTAGCAGCCCGGGACTAGCTGGAGATACGCAGTATTTT. Its translation is CASSPGLAGDTQYF.

The chain links TRBV7-2 to TRBJ2-3, with D perhaps matching TRBD1 (5 bases). The germline gives CDR1 SGHTA, CDR2 FQGNSA. Trimming took 5 bases from V and 3 from J, leaving 12 bases between them. The CDR3 loop spans 14 amino acids. The CDR3 region has the DNA TGTGCCAGCAGCCTCAGGGTGTATACAGATACGCAGTATTTT. Protein sequence: CASSLRVYTDTQYF.

V is TRBV7-3 and J is TRBJ1-1, with D perhaps matching TRBD1 (5 bases). Looked up from germline, CDR1 is SGHTA and CDR2 is FQGTGA. V shed 2 bases and J shed 7 bases, with 14 bases lying between them. This CDR3 region has 14 residues. The CDR3 region is CASSLAGPAREAFF. Here the CDR3 DNA reads TGTGCCAGCAGCTTAGCAGGGCCGGCCCGTGAAGCTTTCTTT.